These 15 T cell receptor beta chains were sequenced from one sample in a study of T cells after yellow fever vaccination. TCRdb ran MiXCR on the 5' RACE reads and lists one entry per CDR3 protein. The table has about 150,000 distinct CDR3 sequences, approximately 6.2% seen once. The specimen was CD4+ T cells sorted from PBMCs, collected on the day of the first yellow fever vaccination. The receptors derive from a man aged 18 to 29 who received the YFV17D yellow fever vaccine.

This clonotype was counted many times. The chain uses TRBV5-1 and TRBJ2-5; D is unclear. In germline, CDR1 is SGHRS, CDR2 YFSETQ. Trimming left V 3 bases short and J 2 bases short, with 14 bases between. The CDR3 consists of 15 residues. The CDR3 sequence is CASSSQAGPQETQYF. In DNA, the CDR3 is TGCGCCAGCAGCTCCCAGGCAGGACCGCAAGAGACCCAGTACTTC.

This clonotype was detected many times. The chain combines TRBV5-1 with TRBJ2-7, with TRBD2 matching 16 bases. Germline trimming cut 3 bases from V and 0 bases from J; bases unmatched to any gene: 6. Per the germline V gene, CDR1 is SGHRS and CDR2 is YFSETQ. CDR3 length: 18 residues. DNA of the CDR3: TGCGCCAGCAGCTCTACCGGGACTAGCGGGGGGGCCTCCTACGAGCAGTACTTC. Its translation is CASSSTGTSGGASYEQYF.

DNA for the CDR3: TGTGCCAGCAGTCAAACAGGGGGGCCCCCGAACTCCTACGAGCAGTACTTC. The encoded protein is CASSQTGGPPNSYEQYF. The chain couples TRBV12-3 or TRBV12-4 to TRBJ2-7, with 8 bases lining up with TRBD1. Trimming cost V 5 bases and J 0 bases; bases outside gene matches: 12. This CDR3 has 17 amino acids.

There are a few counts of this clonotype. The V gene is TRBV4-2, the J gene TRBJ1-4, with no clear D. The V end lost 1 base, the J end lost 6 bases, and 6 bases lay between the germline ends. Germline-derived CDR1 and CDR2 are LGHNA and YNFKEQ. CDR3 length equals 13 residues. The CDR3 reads CASSQVSDEKLFF. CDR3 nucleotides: TGTGCCAGCAGCCAAGTGAGTGATGAAAAACTGTTTTTT.

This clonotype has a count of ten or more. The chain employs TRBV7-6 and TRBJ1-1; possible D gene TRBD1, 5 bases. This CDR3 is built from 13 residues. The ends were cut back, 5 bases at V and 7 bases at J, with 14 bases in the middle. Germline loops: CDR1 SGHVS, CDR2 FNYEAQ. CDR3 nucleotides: TGTGCCAGCAGCCCCTATTTTCAGGGTGAAGCTTTCTTT. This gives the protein CASSPYFQGEAFF.

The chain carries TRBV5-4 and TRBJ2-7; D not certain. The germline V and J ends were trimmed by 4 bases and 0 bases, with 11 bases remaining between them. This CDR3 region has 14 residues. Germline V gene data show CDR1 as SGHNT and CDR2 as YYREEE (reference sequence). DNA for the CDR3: TGTGCCAGCAGCACCGACACGTCCTCCTACGAGCAGTACGTC. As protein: CASSTDTSSYEQYV.

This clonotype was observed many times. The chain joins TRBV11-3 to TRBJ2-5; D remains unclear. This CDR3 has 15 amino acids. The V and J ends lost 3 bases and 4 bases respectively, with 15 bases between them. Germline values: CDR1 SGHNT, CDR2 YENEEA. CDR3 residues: CASSLGIASRETQYF. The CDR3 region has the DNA TGTGCCAGCAGCTTGGGGATAGCAAGCCGAGAGACCCAGTACTTC.

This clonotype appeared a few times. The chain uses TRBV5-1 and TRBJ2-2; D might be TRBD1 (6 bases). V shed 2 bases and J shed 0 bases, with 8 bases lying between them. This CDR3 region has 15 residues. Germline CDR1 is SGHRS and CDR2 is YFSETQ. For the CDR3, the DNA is TGCGCCAGCAGCTTAGACAGGCCGAACACCGGGGAGCTGTTTTTT. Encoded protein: CASSLDRPNTGELFF. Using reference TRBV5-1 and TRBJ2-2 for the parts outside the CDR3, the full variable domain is KAGVTQTPRYLIKTRGQQVTLSCSPISGHRSVSWYQQTPGQGLQFLFEYFSETQRNKGNFPGRFSGRQFSNSRSEMNVSTLELGDSALYLCASSLDRPNTGELFFGEGSRLTVL.

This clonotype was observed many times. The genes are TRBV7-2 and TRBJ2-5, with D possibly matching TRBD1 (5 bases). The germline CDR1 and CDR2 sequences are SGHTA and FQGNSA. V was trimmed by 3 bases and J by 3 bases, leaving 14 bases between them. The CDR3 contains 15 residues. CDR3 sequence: CASSFMGTGEETQYF. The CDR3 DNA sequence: TGTGCCAGCAGCTTTATGGGAACAGGAGAAGAGACCCAGTACTTC.

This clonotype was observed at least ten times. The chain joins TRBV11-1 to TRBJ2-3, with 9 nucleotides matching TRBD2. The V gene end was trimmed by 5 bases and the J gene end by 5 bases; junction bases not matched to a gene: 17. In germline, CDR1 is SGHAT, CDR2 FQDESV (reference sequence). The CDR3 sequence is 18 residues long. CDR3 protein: CASSPKGSGGAGGDTQYF. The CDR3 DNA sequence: TGTGCCAGCAGCCCCAAGGGTAGCGGGGGCGCCGGGGGAGATACGCAGTATTTT.

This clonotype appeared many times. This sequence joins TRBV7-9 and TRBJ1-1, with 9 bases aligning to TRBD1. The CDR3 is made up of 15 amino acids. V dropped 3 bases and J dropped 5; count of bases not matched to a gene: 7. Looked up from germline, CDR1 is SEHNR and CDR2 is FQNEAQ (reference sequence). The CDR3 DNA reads TGTGCCAGCAGCTTTCATGACAGGGGGGATACTGAAGCTTTCTTT. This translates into CASSFHDRGDTEAFF.

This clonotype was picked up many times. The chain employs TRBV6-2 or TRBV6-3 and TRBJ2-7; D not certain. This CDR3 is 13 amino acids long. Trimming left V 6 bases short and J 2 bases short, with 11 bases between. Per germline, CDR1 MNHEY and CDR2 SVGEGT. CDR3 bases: TGTGCCAGCAGCCTACGACCGGCCTACGAGCAGTACGTC. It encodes CASSLRPAYEQYV.

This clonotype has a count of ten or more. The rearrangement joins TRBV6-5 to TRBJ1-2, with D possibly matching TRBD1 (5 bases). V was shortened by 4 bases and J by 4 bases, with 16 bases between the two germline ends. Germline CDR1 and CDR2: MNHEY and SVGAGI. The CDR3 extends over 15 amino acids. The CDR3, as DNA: TGTGCCAGCAGTTCCACCAGAAGGGGCCGCTATGGCTACACCTTC. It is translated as CASSSTRRGRYGYTF.

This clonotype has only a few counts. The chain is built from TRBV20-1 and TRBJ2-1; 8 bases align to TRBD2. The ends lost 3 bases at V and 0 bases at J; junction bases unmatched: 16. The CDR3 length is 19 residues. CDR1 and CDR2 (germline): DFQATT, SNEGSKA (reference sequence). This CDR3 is CSASSELAVRFASYNEQFF. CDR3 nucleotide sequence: TGCAGTGCTAGTAGTGAACTAGCGGTACGTTTTGCCTCCTACAATGAGCAGTTCTTC.

CDR3 nucleotides: TGTGCCAGCAGCTTCTATCTAGGGAGTGGCTACACCTTC. It specifies CASSFYLGSGYTF. The V call is TRBV13, the J call TRBJ1-2, with D uncertain. Germline V gene lookup returns CDR1 PRHDT and CDR2 FYEKMQ (reference sequence). The CDR3 spans 13 residues. V was pared by 3 bases and J by 7 bases, with 12 bases between.